This T cell receptor beta chain is from a study of blood T cell repertoires in COVID-19. Background on the study: PBMCs, B-cell-depleted T cells, or T cells were the source of the cDNA or gDNA that made up the material.

As processed by the authors: It was from reference gene primer amplification that nucleated cell counts were estimated. Assay used: immunoSEQ multiplex PCR; TCRdb lists only in-frame clones, some missing. That table furnishes V, J and clone size, whereas the DNA furnished D and trimming. This sample has 86,000 or so clones, with around 85% found just once. The V gene lost 2 bases and the J gene lost 4 bases, with 19 bases spanning the gap. From germline, CDR1 is KGHDR and CDR2 SFDVKD. The CDR3 contains 17 residues. This clone appeared once. The sample comprised peripheral blood. The TCR originated in a man in his sixties or seventies with acute or convalescent COVID-19. The V and J genes are TRBV24-1 and TRBJ1-2; a possible D gene is TRBD1 (6 bases). CDR3 coding DNA: TGTGCCACCAGTGATTCCTCCGGGACATATCACCCCTATGGCTACACCTTC. Its protein is CATSDSSGTYHPYGYTF.